Below, 29 T cell receptor beta chains from the same sample are listed, as sequenced in a study of T cell repertoires in cytomegalovirus infection (dated by TCRdb to about 2019). Antigens for these TCRs are unknown. Data came from an Illumina HiSeq 1500. TCRdb reanalyzed the raw reads on its own, using fastp at Q25 for trimming and MiXCR for clone calling, and kept in-frame beta chains. All rows with the same CDR3 protein become a single entry with the most common DNA and genes. Present in this sample are hundreds of thousands of distinct CDR3 sequences, approximately 32% of which were seen just once. 9.5% to 15% of the sample belongs to the ten largest clones. The treatment or condition label here, explained by the study, means: in vitro stimulation with specific CMV peptide epitopes to enrich CMV-specific T cells. The input for sequencing was cultured CD8+ T cells from PBMCs, taken from culture after CMV antigen stimulation. These receptors all stem from a human donor in good health (CMV status not recorded). Some clones in this sample may be carry-over from other donors' samples.

This clonotype was detected a few times. The V and J genes are TRBV28 and TRBJ2-7, with 7 bases lining up with TRBD1. Germline-derived CDR1 and CDR2 are MDHEN and SYDVKM. Losses at the gene ends were 7 bases for V and 4 bases for J; bases not matched to a gene: 13. This CDR3 has 15 amino acids. The CDR3 spells CASKLPGQNFYEQYF. CDR3 bases: TGTGCCAGCAAATTACCGGGACAGAATTTTTACGAGCAGTACTTC.

V gene TRBV27 combines with J gene TRBJ1-4; 7 nucleotides agree with TRBD1. The CDR3 is 15 residues long. With 2 bases clipped from V and 8 bases from J, the junction kept 8 bases outside the gene matches. The germline V gene encodes CDR1 MNHEY and CDR2 SMNVEV (reference sequence). This CDR3 reads CASSLRQGGREKLFF. The DNA of the CDR3 is TGTGCCAGCAGTTTACGACAGGGCGGCAGGGAAAAACTGTTTTTT.

The J gene is TRBJ1-1, the V gene TRBV27; D is ambiguous. Germline lookup yields CDR1 MNHEY and CDR2 SMNVEV (reference sequence). The length of the CDR3 is 14 residues. The V gene lost 4 bases and the J gene lost 3 bases, with 12 bases spanning the gap. CDR3 nucleotides: TGTGCCAGCAGTTCCCCGCGCTGGGACACTGAAGCTTTCTTT. It yields the protein CASSSPRWDTEAFF.

This clonotype was counted ten times or more. The rearrangement links TRBV12-3 or TRBV12-4 to TRBJ2-4, with D possibly TRBD1 on 5 matching bases. V lost 4 bases and J 1 base, leaving 11 bases between the germline ends. CDR3 length: 15 residues. In nucleotides, the CDR3 is TGTGCCAGCAGTTCCAGGGTCTTGGCCAAAAACATTCAGTACTTC. It codes for CASSSRVLAKNIQYF.

This clonotype has just a few counts. The V call is TRBV27, the J call TRBJ1-2, with D maybe TRBD1 (5 bases). The CDR3 is 11 amino acids. Germline V gives CDR1 MNHEY, CDR2 SMNVEV (reference sequence). V lost 7 bases and J lost 8, with 11 bases in between. The chain's CDR3 is CASIGVGGYTF. CDR3 DNA sequence: TGTGCCAGCATAGGGGTTGGGGGCTACACCTTC.

The V call is TRBV7-6, the J call TRBJ2-7; D remains unclear. Looked up from germline, CDR1 is SGHVS and CDR2 is FNYEAQ. The CDR3 spans 13 residues. V lost 0 bases and J 5 bases, leaving 8 bases between the germline ends. Here the CDR3 DNA reads TGTGCCAGCAGCTTAGCGACGGTCCACGAGCAGTACTTC. This codes for CASSLATVHEQYF.

The chain joins TRBV20-1 to TRBJ1-1, with D possibly being TRBD1 (6 bases). The CDR3 has 13 amino acids. V was cut by 5 bases and J by 1 base, with 11 bases left in between. Germline CDR1 and CDR2: DFQATT and SNEGSKA (reference sequence). CDR3 nucleotides: TGCAGTGCTGTCGACAGGAAGAACACTGAAGCTTTCTTT. It yields the protein CSAVDRKNTEAFF.

This clonotype was seen only a few times. At one of its ends the junction is not consistent with the germline gene, which may arise from a read error. The chain is built from TRBV7-7 and TRBJ2-1, with 8 bases that match TRBD2. The CDR3 covers 15 residues. Germline CDR1 SSHAT, CDR2 FNYEAQ (reference sequence). The CDR3 nucleotides are TGTGCTAGCAGTTTCGGGACTAGTCTGGTCAATGAGCAGTTCTTC. It is translated as CASSFGTSLVNEQFF. The whole variable domain, remainder taken from reference TRBV7-7 and TRBJ2-1, is GAGVSQSPRYKVTKRGQDVTLRCDPISSHATLYWYQQALGQGPEFLTYFNYEAQPDKSGLPSDRFSAERPEGSISTLTIQRTEQRDSAMYRCASSFGTSLVNEQFFGPGTRLTVL.

The chain carries TRBV28 and TRBJ2-7; D is possibly TRBD2 (5 bases). V lost 3 bases, J lost 3 bases, and 12 bases lay in between. Germline V gene sequence: CDR1 MDHEN, CDR2 SYDVKM. This CDR3 is built from 14 residues. The CDR3 region is CASSFRGLGYEQYV. The CDR3 nucleotides read TGTGCCAGCAGTTTCCGAGGGTTGGGCTACGAGCAGTACGTC.

The table lists this clonotype with many counts. V and J are TRBV27 and TRBJ1-5; 9 bases fit TRBD1. Germline CDR1 is MNHEY and CDR2 is SMNVEV (reference sequence). J gave up 4 bases and V 10 bases, and 2 bases lay outside the gene matches. This CDR3 has 12 residues. CDR3 loop: CATGTGNQPQHF. The DNA for the CDR3 is TGTGCCACCGGGACAGGGAATCAGCCCCAGCATTTT.

This clonotype was picked up a small number of times. The gene calls are TRBV7-9 and TRBJ2-3, with 8 positions matching TRBD1. J gave up 0 bases and V 5 bases, and 7 bases lay outside the gene matches. There are 16 residues in the CDR3. Germline V gene sequence: CDR1 SEHNR, CDR2 FQNEAQ (reference sequence). CDR3 in DNA: TGTGCCAGCAGCCCCTCAGGGGGCGGGAGCACAGATACGCAGTATTTT. This gives the protein CASSPSGGGSTDTQYF.

The chain couples TRBV29-1 to TRBJ2-2; D remains unclear. The germline V gene encodes CDR1 SQVTM and CDR2 ANQGSEA. Trimming shortened V by 2 bases and J by 0 bases, and 7 bases separated the two germline ends. The CDR3 spans 14 residues. The CDR3 reads CSVEITANTGELFF. The CDR3 bases are TGCAGCGTTGAAATTACAGCGAACACCGGGGAGCTGTTTTTT.

This clonotype has a handful of counts. V is TRBV27 and J is TRBJ2-1, with a possible D match to TRBD1 (6 bases). Trimming pared 11 bases from V and 8 bases from J, leaving 13 bases between. Germline CDR1 MNHEY, CDR2 SMNVEV (reference sequence). The CDR3 extends over 11 amino acids. As DNA, the CDR3 is TGTGCCGTCCACAGGGAAGATGAGCAGTTCTTC. Translation gives CAVHREDEQFF.

The chain joins TRBV12-3 or TRBV12-4 to TRBJ2-7; possibly TRBD2 for D (6 bases). This CDR3 is built from 14 residues. CDR3 region: CASSLDGGSYEHYV. CDR3 DNA sequence: TGTGCCAGCAGTTTAGACGGGGGATCCTACGAGCATTACGTC.

This clonotype has a handful of counts. V and J are TRBV12-3 or TRBV12-4 and TRBJ2-1; 7 bases fit TRBD2. The CDR3 loop spans 11 amino acids. V shed 7 bases, J shed 10 bases, and the junction held 4 bases outside the gene matches. CDR3 region: CASIAGDEQFF. The CDR3 DNA follows: TGTGCCAGCATCGCGGGGGACGAGCAGTTCTTC.

This clonotype was observed many times. The chain is built from TRBV7-2 and TRBJ2-2, with 8 nucleotides matching TRBD1. V lost 4 bases, J lost 4 bases, and 8 bases stayed unmatched. The germline V gene encodes CDR1 SGHTA and CDR2 FQGNSA. CDR3 length equals 16 residues. The CDR3 sequence: CASSSLPGGSTGELFF. The CDR3 nucleotides read TGTGCCAGCAGCTCCTTACCAGGGGGCAGCACCGGGGAGCTGTTTTTT.

This clonotype has ten or more counts. V gene TRBV7-8 combines with J gene TRBJ2-7; perhaps D is TRBD1 or TRBD2 (6 bases each). The germline CDR1 and CDR2 sequences are SGHVS and FQNEAQ. The length of the CDR3 is 14 residues. Deletions cut 5 bases from V and 4 bases from J, with 15 bases between. This CDR3 reads CASSDREGGYEQYF. CDR3 nucleotide sequence: TGTGCCAGCAGCGACAGAGAGGGGGGTTACGAGCAGTACTTC.

The chain links TRBV7-4 to TRBJ2-5, with TRBD2 identical over 9 bases. The V segment lost 6 bases and the J segment 2 bases; nucleotides outside the gene matches: 7. The V gene's germline CDR1 is SGHVT and CDR2 SQSDAQ. This CDR3 has 15 residues. The CDR3 sequence: CASRSTSGDQETQYF. In DNA, the CDR3 is TGTGCCAGCAGGTCGACTAGCGGAGATCAAGAGACCCAGTACTTC.

The rearrangement uses TRBV6-6 and TRBJ2-1, with 10 bases lining up with TRBD1. In germline, CDR1 is MNHNY, CDR2 SVGAGI (reference sequence). This CDR3 contains 15 residues. After removal of 2 bases from V and 5 bases from J, the junction contained 3 bases not matched to a gene. The CDR3 is CASSYAGTGDNEQFF. The CDR3 DNA sequence: TGTGCCAGCAGTTACGCCGGGACAGGGGACAATGAGCAGTTCTTC.

In its sample, this clonotype was seen many times. The rearrangement links TRBV7-6 to TRBJ2-2; 11 nucleotides line up with TRBD1. Germline V gene lookup returns CDR1 SGHVS and CDR2 FNYEAQ. The CDR3 spans 18 residues. V was pared by 3 bases and J by 0 bases, with 6 bases of the junction left unmatched. In DNA form, the CDR3 reads TGTGCCAGCAGCTTTACCGGACAGGGGGCTTCGAACACCGGGGAGCTGTTTTTT. It is translated as CASSFTGQGASNTGELFF.

The chain couples TRBV7-9 to TRBJ1-1; D unresolved. V gave up 5 bases and J gave up 1 base, with 17 bases separating them. CDR3 length equals 16 residues. Per the germline V gene, CDR1 is SEHNR and CDR2 is FQNEAQ (reference sequence). In nucleotides, the CDR3 is TGTGCCAGCAGCCCACCTTATACTGGGGAGAACACTGAAGCTTTCTTT. Translated: CASSPPYTGENTEAFF. Variable domain in full (rest from reference TRBV7-9 and TRBJ1-1): DTGVSQNPRHKITKRGQNVTFRCDPISEHNRLYWYRQTLGQGPEFLTYFQNEAQLEKSRLLSDRFSAERPKGSFSTLEIQRTEQGDSAMYLCASSPPYTGENTEAFFGQGTRLTVV.

The genes are TRBV27 and TRBJ2-5; the D gene could be TRBD1 or TRBD2 (6 bases each). Germline loops: CDR1 MNHEY, CDR2 SMNVEV (reference sequence). V was cut by 0 bases and J by 5 bases, with 13 bases left in between. CDR3 length equals 15 residues. CDR3 sequence (DNA): TGTGCCAGCAGTTTATCCGTCGGGGGCGGGGAGACCCAGTACTTC. Protein product: CASSLSVGGGETQYF.

This chain uses TRBV15 with TRBJ2-7; D is undetermined. Looked up from germline, CDR1 is LNHNV and CDR2 is YYDKDF (reference sequence). V was trimmed by 0 bases and J by 0 bases, leaving 15 bases between them. This CDR3 is built from 17 residues. This CDR3 reads CATSRDNFGQLSYEQYV. The CDR3 DNA sequence: TGTGCCACCAGCAGAGATAATTTCGGGCAGCTCTCCTACGAGCAGTACGTC.

The chain uses TRBV6-5 and TRBJ2-1; D gene unclear. Per the germline V gene, CDR1 is MNHEY and CDR2 is SVGAGI. V gave up 6 bases and J gave up 4 bases, with 7 bases separating them. This CDR3 has 12 amino acids. CDR3: CASRNLYNEQFF. The CDR3 DNA reads as TGTGCCAGCAGAAACTTGTACAATGAGCAGTTCTTC.

V is TRBV12-5 and J is TRBJ2-7; D uncertain. The CDR3 totals 15 residues. Trimming left V 2 bases short and J 1 base short, with 12 bases between. Germline lookup yields CDR1 LGHNT and CDR2 FRNRAP. CDR3 amino acids: CASGLIQRLSYEQYV. Here the CDR3 DNA reads TGTGCTAGTGGTTTGATACAGCGTTTATCCTACGAGCAGTACGTC.

This clonotype was seen ten or more times. One junction end does not reproduce the germline sequence, and a read error may be involved. The chain employs TRBV5-1 and TRBJ2-7; a possible D gene is TRBD1 (6 bases). The CDR3 has 14 residues. CDR1 is SGHRS, CDR2 YFSETQ, per germline. CDR3 in amino acids: CASSLEDSSYEQYF. CDR3 sequence (DNA): TGTGCCAGCAGCTTAGAGGACAGCTCCTACGAGCAGTACTTC.

The chain uses TRBV15 and TRBJ2-7; D gene uncertain. V shed 5 bases and J shed 3 bases, with 14 bases lying between them. This CDR3 is built from 14 residues. The germline V gene encodes CDR1 LNHNV and CDR2 YYDKDF (reference sequence). CDR3 sequence (DNA): TGTGCCACCAGCTCGCGAGGATACGACTACGAGCAGTACGTC. Amino acids: CATSSRGYDYEQYV.

Only a few counts were recorded for this clonotype. This chain connects TRBV7-9 to TRBJ2-7, with unresolved D. Germline assignment: CDR1 SEHNR and CDR2 FQNEAQ (reference sequence). The CDR3 covers 14 residues. V was trimmed by 5 bases and J by 7 bases, leaving 18 bases between them. The CDR3 spells CASSQVGLRGEQYF. The DNA of the CDR3 is TGTGCCAGCAGCCAAGTAGGCCTCCGAGGAGAGCAGTACTTC.

This clonotype was seen a few times. The rearrangement uses TRBV7-9 and TRBJ1-6, with a tentative D call TRBD1 (5 bases). Trimming took 4 bases from V and 7 from J, leaving 11 bases between them. Germline loops: CDR1 SEHNR, CDR2 FQNEAQ (reference sequence). This CDR3 contains 14 residues. The CDR3 sequence is CASSSGRSNSPLHF. CDR3 bases: TGTGCCAGCAGCTCGGGACGGAGCAATTCACCCCTCCACTTT. Full variable domain (outside the CDR3, taken from reference TRBV7-9 and TRBJ1-6): DTGVSQNPRHKITKRGQNVTFRCDPISEHNRLYWYRQTLGQGPEFLTYFQNEAQLEKSRLLSDRFSAERPKGSFSTLEIQRTEQGDSAMYLCASSSGRSNSPLHFGNGTRLTVT.